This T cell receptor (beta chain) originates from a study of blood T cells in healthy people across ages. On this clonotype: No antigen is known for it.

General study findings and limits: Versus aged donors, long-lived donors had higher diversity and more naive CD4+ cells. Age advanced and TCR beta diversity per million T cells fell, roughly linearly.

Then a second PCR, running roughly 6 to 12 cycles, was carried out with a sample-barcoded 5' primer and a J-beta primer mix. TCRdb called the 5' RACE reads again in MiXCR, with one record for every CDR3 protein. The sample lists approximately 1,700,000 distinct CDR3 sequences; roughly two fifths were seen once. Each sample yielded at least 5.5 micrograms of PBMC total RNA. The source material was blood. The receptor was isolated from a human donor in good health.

CDR3 protein: CAIAFGAGETQFF. In nucleotides, the CDR3 is TGTGCCATCGCCTTCGGAGCCGGCGAGACCCAGTTCTTC. The gene calls are TRBV10-3 and TRBJ2-1; D is unclear. This CDR3 has 13 amino acids. Germline-derived CDR1 and CDR2 are ENHRY and SYGVKD. Between the trimmed V and J ends, which lost 8 bases and 13 bases, there was a span of 21 bases.